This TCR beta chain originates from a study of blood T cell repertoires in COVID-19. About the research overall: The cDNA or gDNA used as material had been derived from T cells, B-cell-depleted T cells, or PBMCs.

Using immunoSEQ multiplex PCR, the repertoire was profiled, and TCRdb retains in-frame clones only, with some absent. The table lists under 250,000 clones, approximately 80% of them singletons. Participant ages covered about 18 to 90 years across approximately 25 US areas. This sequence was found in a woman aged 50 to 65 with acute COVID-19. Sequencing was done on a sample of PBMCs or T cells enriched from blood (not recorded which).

The DNA of the CDR3 is TGCGCCAGCAGCCAGGAATTTACAGGGGTGGTGGGCGCTGAAGCTTTCTTT. It specifies CASSQEFTGVVGAEAFF. The genes are TRBV4-3 and TRBJ1-1; 7 nucleotides align to TRBD1. V gave up 3 bases and J gave up 6 bases; unmatched junction bases: 16. This CDR3 spans 17 amino acids. Germline CDR1 reads LGHNA; CDR2 reads YSLEER.